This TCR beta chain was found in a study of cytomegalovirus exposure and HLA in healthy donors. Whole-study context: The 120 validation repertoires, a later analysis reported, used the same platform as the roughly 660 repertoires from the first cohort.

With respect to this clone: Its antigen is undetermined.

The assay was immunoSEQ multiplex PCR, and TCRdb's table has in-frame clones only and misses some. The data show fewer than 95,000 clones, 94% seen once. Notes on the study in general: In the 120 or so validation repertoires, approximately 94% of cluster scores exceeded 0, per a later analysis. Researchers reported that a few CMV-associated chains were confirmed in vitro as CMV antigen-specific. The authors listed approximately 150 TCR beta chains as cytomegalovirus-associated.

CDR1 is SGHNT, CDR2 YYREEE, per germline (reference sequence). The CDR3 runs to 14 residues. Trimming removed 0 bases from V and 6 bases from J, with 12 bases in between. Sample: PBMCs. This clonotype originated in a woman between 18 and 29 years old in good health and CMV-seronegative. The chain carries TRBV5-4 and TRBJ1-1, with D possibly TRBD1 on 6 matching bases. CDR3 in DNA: TGTGCCAGCAGCTTGGTCTCGGGGGGGCCTGAAGCTTTCTTT. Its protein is CASSLVSGGPEAFF.